Each of the 13 T cell receptor beta chains below was sequenced from the same sample in a study of neurological immune-mediated disorders. Each CDR3 protein is one row after TCRdb ran MiXCR on the 5' RACE reads. Of some 48,000 distinct CDR3 sequences in the sample, around 5.8% are singletons; the top ten hold over 1.2%. Sequenced sample: CD4+ T cells from blood. Receptor source: a woman between 18 and 29 years old with multiple sclerosis.

This clonotype was seen at least ten times. The V call is TRBV10-3, the J call TRBJ1-3, with no clear D. The germline V gene has CDR1 ENHRY and CDR2 SYGVKD. V lost 7 bases and J lost 0, with 10 bases in between. The CDR3 runs to 14 residues. CDR3 DNA sequence: TGTGCCATCACCCGCGGGCACTCTGGAAACACCATATATTTT. This sequence encodes CAITRGHSGNTIYF.

At least ten counts were recorded for this clonotype. This chain joins TRBV20-1 and TRBJ2-5, with 8 positions matching TRBD2. The germline CDR1 and CDR2 sequences are DFQATT and SNEGSKA (reference sequence). J was trimmed by 5 bases and V by 3 bases; bases with no gene match: 17. CDR3 length equals 17 residues. The CDR3 spells CSARLFSGNSLRETQYF. In DNA form, the CDR3 reads TGCAGTGCTAGGTTGTTTAGCGGGAACAGCCTACGCGAGACCCAGTACTTC.

This clonotype was seen ten or more times. This chain uses TRBV5-1 with TRBJ2-3; D call uncertain. Deletions cut 0 bases from V and 4 bases from J, with 9 bases between. The CDR3 runs 14 residues. Germline V lookup: CDR1 SGHRS, CDR2 YFSETQ. The CDR3 DNA is TGCGCCAGCAGCTTGGGGCAGTACCCAGATACGCAGTATTTT. The encoded protein is CASSLGQYPDTQYF.

The sample holds many counts of this clonotype. V usage is TRBV12-3 or TRBV12-4 and J usage is TRBJ1-1, with D possibly matching TRBD1 (5 bases). Trimming removed 4 bases from V and 6 bases from J, with 18 bases in between. CDR3 size: 15 residues. The CDR3 region is CASSYFGDGGAEAFF. The CDR3 DNA is TGTGCCAGCAGTTACTTCGGGGACGGAGGGGCTGAAGCTTTCTTT.

This clonotype was seen at least ten times. The V gene is TRBV20-1, the J gene TRBJ2-3, with a weak D call TRBD2 (6 bases). V was trimmed by 2 bases and J by 7 bases, leaving 16 bases between them. The CDR3 is made up of 14 amino acids. Germline V lookup: CDR1 DFQATT, CDR2 SNEGSKA (reference sequence). The CDR3 nucleotides are TGCAGTGCTAGATCTGGGCTAGCGCTCTATACGCAGTATTTT. This codes for CSARSGLALYTQYF.

The sample holds many counts of this clonotype. The chain is built from TRBV20-1 and TRBJ2-5; D perhaps matches TRBD2 (6 bases). The germline V and J ends were trimmed by 2 bases and 5 bases, with 12 bases remaining between them. Germline V gene data show CDR1 as DFQATT and CDR2 as SNEGSKA (reference sequence). The length of the CDR3 is 13 residues. Here the CDR3 reads CSARRGYGETQYF. The CDR3 nucleotides are TGCAGTGCTAGACGGGGGTATGGGGAGACCCAGTACTTC.

The rearrangement uses TRBV7-6 and TRBJ1-1; no clear D gene. The CDR3 extends over 13 amino acids. Trimming took off 8 bases at V and 0 bases at J, with 10 bases between the two ends. Germline V lookup: CDR1 SGHVS, CDR2 FNYEAQ. DNA for the CDR3: TGTGCCAGCTGTGAGAGGGTGAACACTGAAGCTTTCTTT. Protein: CASCERVNTEAFF.

The chain couples TRBV5-4 to TRBJ2-5; 8 bases agree with TRBD1. V shed 3 bases, J shed 1 base, and the junction held 5 bases outside the gene matches. The CDR3 has 15 residues. Germline V gives CDR1 SGHNT, CDR2 YYREEE (reference sequence). This CDR3 is CASSSGTGLQETQYF. Written as DNA, the CDR3 is TGTGCCAGCAGCTCCGGGACAGGACTCCAAGAGACCCAGTACTTC.

This clonotype was found many times. The gene calls are TRBV20-1 and TRBJ2-2; D may be TRBD1 or TRBD2 (6 bases each). The CDR3 length is 15 residues. The V and J ends lost 1 base and 4 bases respectively, with 13 bases between them. Germline assignment: CDR1 DFQATT and CDR2 SNEGSKA (reference sequence). The CDR3 sequence: CSARVGGKGTGELFF. CDR3 in DNA: TGCAGTGCTAGAGTGGGGGGCAAGGGCACCGGGGAGCTGTTTTTT.

This clonotype was recorded many times. The chain employs TRBV6-5 and TRBJ1-5; D not resolved. In germline, CDR1 is MNHEY, CDR2 SVGAGI. V lost 6 bases and J 0 bases, leaving 24 bases between the germline ends. CDR3 length: 19 residues. The CDR3 region is CASSPGSAGSDYSNQPQHF. The CDR3 nucleotides read TGTGCCAGCAGCCCGGGTTCTGCGGGGTCCGATTATAGCAATCAGCCCCAGCATTTT.

This clonotype was counted many times. The rearrangement joins TRBV19 to TRBJ1-5; no definite D call. Trimming removed 1 base from V and 0 bases from J, with 10 bases in between. Germline V lookup: CDR1 LNHDA, CDR2 SQIVND (reference sequence). The length of the CDR3 is 16 residues. For the CDR3, the DNA is TGTGCCAGTAGTATAGTGCGTGCGGATAGCAATCAGCCCCAGCATTTT. This sequence encodes CASSIVRADSNQPQHF.

In this sample, this clonotype turned up many times. This rearrangement joins TRBV7-2 to TRBJ1-2; D gene uncertain. The CDR3 is made up of 14 amino acids. The V end lost 2 bases, the J end lost 4 bases, and 11 bases lay between the germline ends. The germline V gene encodes CDR1 SGHTA and CDR2 FQGNSA. CDR3 sequence reads: CASSLKWEIYGYTF. CDR3 nucleotide sequence: TGTGCCAGCAGCTTAAAGTGGGAAATCTATGGCTACACCTTC.

In its sample, this clonotype was seen many times. CDR3: CASSRVRQFRQPQHF. The CDR3 DNA reads TGTGCCAGCAGTCGAGTACGGCAGTTCCGGCAGCCCCAGCATTTT. The gene calls are TRBV6-2 or TRBV6-3 and TRBJ1-5; no clear D. The germline V and J ends were trimmed by 5 bases and 7 bases, with 18 bases remaining between them. This CDR3 contains 15 residues. Germline-derived CDR1 and CDR2 are MNHEY and SVGEGT.